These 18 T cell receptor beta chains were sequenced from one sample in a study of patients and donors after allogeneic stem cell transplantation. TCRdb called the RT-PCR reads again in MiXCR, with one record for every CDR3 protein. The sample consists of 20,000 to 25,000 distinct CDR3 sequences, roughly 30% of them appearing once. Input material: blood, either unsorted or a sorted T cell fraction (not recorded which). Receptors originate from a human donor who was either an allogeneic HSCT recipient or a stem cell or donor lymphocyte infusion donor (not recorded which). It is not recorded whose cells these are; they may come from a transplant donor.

The chain's CDR3 is CASSQLGRVQGNQPQHF. The DNA for the CDR3 is TGTGCCAGCAGTCAATTGGGGAGGGTCCAAGGCAATCAGCCCCAGCATTTT. The chain joins TRBV6-5 to TRBJ1-5; D unresolved. This CDR3 comprises 17 residues. CDR1 is MNHEY, CDR2 SVGAGI, per germline. Trimming stripped 5 bases from V and 2 bases from J, with 19 bases between.

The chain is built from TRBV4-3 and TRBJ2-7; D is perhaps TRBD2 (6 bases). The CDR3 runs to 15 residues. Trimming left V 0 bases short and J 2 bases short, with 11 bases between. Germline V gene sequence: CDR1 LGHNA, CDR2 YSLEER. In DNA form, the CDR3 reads TGCGCCAGCAGCCAAGATGGGGGGTGTCCCTACGAGCAGTACTTC. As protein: CASSQDGGCPYEQYF.

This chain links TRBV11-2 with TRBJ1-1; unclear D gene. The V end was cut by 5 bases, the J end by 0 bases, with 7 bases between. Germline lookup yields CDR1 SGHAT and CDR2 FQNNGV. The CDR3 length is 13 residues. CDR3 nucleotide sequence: TGTGCCAGCAGCCCGCCCCTGAACACTGAAGCTTTCTTT. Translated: CASSPPLNTEAFF.

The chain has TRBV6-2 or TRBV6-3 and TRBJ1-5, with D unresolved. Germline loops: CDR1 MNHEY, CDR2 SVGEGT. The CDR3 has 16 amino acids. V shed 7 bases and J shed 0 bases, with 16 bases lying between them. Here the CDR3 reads CASKKSRRYSNQPQHF. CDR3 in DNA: TGTGCCAGCAAAAAATCTCGACGGTATAGCAATCAGCCCCAGCATTTT.

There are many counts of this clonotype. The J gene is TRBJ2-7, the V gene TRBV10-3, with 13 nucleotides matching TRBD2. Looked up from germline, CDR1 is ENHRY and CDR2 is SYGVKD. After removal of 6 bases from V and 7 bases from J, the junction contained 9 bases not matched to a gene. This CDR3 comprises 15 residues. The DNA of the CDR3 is TGTGCCATCAGCCCTACTAGCGGGGGGGCAGGGGAGCAGTACGTC. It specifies CAISPTSGGAGEQYV.

The CDR3 coding sequence is TGTGCCAGCAGCTTAGGCCTGGGACTAGCTTTAGATACGCAGTATTTT. It encodes CASSLGLGLALDTQYF. The gene calls are TRBV7-6 and TRBJ2-3, with 9 bases lining up with TRBD2. V lost 1 base to trimming and J lost 5 bases; unmatched junction nucleotides: 7. Per germline, CDR1 SGHVS and CDR2 FNYEAQ. The CDR3 contains 16 residues.

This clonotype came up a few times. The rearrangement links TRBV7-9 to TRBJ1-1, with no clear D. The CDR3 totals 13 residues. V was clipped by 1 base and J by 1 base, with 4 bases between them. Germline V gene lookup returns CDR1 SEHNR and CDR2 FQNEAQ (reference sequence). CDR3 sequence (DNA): TGTGCCAGCAGCTTAGAGAAGAACACTGAAGCTTTCTTT. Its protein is CASSLEKNTEAFF.

The CDR3 DNA reads as TGTGCCAGCAATAAACTATTCCAAGAGACCCAGTACTTC. Residues: CASNKLFQETQYF. This chain links TRBV12-3 or TRBV12-4 with TRBJ2-5; D is uncertain. V was clipped by 7 bases and J by 1 base, with 10 bases between them. The CDR3 runs to 13 residues.

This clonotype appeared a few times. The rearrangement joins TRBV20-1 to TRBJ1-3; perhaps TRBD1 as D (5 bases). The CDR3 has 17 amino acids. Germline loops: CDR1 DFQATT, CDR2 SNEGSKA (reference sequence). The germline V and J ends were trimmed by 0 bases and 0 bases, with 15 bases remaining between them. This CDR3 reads CSARERHLGPSGNTIYF. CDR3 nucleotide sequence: TGCAGTGCTAGAGAGAGGCATTTGGGGCCCTCTGGAAACACCATATATTTT.

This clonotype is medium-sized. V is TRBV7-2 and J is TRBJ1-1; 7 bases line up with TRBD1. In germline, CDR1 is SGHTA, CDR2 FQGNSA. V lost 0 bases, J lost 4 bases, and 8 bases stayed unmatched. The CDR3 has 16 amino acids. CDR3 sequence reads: CASSLAEAGGFTEAFF. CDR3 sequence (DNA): TGTGCCAGCAGCTTAGCGGAGGCAGGGGGTTTCACTGAAGCTTTCTTT.

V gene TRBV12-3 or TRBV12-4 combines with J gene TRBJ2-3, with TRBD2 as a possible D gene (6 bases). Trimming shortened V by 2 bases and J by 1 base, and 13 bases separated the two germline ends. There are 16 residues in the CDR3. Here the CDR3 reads CASSLKLGGGTDTQYF. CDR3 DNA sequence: TGTGCCAGCAGTTTAAAGTTGGGCGGGGGCACAGATACGCAGTATTTT.

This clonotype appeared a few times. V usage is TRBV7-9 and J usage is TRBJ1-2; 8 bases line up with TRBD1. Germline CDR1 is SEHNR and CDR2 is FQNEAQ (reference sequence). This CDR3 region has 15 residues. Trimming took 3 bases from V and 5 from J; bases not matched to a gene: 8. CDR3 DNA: TGTGCCAGCAGCTTCAGGGGGCTTGGGGATTATGGCTACACCTTC. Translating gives CASSFRGLGDYGYTF.

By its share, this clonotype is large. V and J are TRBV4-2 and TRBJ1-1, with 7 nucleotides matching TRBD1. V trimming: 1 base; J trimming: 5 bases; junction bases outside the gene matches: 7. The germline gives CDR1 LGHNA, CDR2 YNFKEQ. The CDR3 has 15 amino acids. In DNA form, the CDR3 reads TGTGCCAGCAGCCAAGCTGACAGGGAGGGGACTGAAGCTTTCTTT. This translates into CASSQADREGTEAFF.

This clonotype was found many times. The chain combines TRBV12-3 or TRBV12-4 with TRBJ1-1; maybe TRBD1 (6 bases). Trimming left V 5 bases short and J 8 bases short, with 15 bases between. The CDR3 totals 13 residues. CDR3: CASSLTRGREAFF. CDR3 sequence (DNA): TGTGCCAGCAGTCTCACCAGGGGTCGGGAAGCTTTCTTT.

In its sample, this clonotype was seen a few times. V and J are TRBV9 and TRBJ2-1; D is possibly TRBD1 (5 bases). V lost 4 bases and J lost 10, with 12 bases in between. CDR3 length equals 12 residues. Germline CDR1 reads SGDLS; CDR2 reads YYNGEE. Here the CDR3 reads CASSPQGREQFF. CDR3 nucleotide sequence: TGTGCCAGCAGCCCCCAGGGAAGAGAGCAGTTCTTC.

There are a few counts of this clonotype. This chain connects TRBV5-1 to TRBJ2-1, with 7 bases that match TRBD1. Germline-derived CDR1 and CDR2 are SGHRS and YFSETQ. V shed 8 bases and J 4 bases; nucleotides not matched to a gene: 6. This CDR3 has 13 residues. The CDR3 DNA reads TGCGCCAGTAGGACAGGAACTTACAATGAGCAGTTCTTC. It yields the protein CASRTGTYNEQFF.

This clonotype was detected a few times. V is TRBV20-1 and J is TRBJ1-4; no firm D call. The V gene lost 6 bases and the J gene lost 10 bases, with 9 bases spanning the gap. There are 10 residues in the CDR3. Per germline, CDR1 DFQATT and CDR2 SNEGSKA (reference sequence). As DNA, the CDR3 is TGCAGTGCCCTCCGGGGAAAACTGTTTTTT. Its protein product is CSALRGKLFF.

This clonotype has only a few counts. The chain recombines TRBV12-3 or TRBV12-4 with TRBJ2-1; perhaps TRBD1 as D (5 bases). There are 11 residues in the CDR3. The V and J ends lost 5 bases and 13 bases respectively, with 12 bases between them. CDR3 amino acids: CASSTGHQQFF. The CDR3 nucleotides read TGTGCCAGCAGTACCGGACACCAACAGTTCTTC.